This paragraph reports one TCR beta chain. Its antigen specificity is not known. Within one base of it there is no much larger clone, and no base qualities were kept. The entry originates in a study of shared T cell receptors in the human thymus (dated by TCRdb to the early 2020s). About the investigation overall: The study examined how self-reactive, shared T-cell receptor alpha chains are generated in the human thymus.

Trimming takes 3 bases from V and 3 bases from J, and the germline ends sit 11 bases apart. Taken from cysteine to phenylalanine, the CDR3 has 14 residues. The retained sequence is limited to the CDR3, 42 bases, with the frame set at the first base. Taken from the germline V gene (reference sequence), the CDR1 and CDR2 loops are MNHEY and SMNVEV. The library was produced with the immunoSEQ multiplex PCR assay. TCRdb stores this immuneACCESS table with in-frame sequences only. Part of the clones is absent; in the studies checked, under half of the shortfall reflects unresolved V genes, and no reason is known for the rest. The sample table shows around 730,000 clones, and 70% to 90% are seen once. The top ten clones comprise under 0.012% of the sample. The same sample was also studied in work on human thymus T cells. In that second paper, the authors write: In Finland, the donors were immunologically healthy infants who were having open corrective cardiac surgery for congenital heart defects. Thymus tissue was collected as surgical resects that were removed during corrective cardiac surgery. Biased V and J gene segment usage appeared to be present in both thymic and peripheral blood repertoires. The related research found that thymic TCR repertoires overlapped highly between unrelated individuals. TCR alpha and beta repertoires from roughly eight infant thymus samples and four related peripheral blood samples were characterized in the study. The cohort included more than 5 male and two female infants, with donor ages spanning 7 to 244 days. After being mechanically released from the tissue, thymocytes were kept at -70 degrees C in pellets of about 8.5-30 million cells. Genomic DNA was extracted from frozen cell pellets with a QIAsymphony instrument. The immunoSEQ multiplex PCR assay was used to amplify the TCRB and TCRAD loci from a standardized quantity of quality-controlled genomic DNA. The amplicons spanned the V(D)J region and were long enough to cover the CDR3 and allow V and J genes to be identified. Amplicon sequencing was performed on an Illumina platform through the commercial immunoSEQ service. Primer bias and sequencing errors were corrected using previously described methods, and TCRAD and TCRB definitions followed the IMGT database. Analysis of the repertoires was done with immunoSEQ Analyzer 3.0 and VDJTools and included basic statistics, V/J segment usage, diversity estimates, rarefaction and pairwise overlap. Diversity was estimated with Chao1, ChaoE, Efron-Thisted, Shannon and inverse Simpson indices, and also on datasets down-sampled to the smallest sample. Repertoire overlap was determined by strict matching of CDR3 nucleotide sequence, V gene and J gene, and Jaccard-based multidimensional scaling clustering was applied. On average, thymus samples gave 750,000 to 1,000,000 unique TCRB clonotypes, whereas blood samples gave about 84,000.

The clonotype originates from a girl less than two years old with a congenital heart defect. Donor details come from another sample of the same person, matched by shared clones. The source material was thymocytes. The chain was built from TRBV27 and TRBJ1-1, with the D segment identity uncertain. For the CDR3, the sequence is CASSFRVDDTEAFF. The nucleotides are TGTGCCAGCAGTTTCCGGGTAGATGACACTGAAGCTTTCTTT.